This T cell receptor beta chain stems from a study of blood T cell repertoires in COVID-19. Per the study methods: Counts of nucleated cells, estimated from reference gene primer amplification, were obtained. Sequenced by immunoSEQ multiplex PCR; TCRdb stores in-frame clones only, minus some. D and trimming were read from the DNA, whereas the V and J calls and clone size are those reported in that table. The data contain around 190,000 clones, roughly four fifths of them singletons. This CDR3 is built from 13 residues. The germline gives CDR1 DFQATT, CDR2 SNEGSKA (reference sequence). V was cut by 3 bases and J by 5 bases, with 13 bases left in between.

The sequencing input was peripheral blood. The chain carries TRBV20-1 and TRBJ2-5; D is unresolved. The sequence was obtained from a middle-aged woman with COVID-19, enrolled during active disease. The CDR3 sequence is CSASSTSYETQYF. CDR3 bases: TGCAGTGCTAGTTCTACCTCCTATGAGACCCAGTACTTC.